Listed below are T cell receptor beta chains from one sample, sequenced in a study of blood T cell repertoires in COVID-19. The assay was immunoSEQ multiplex PCR, and TCRdb's table has in-frame clones only and misses some. The sample includes about 62,000 clones, around 87% of them seen just once. Sequencing input: peripheral blood. These receptors were obtained from a woman aged 60-70 years with COVID-19, enrolled during active disease. Each CDR3 is given with its conserved first and last residue. Each record gives: V gene, clone size, D gene, J gene, CDR3 DNA, CDR3 protein. D genes are given only for firm matches. Clone size is shown for a subset of rows, as once, few, many or a class of expanded clone.

>TRBV2|NA|NA|TRBJ1-5
TGTGCCAGCAGTGAACACTGGGGGGACCAGCCCCAGCATTTT
CASSEHWGDQPQHF
>TRBV6-5|NA|TRBD2|TRBJ2-7
TGTGCCAGCAGTTACTCGATAGCGGGGGCCTACGAGCAGTACTTC
CASSYSIAGAYEQYF
>TRBV5-1|NA|TRBD1|TRBJ1-4
TGCGCCAGCAGTATCACAGGGGTGAGCGAAAAACTGTTTTTT
CASSITGVSEKLFF
>TRBV5-4|NA|TRBD1|TRBJ2-5
TGTGCCAGCCTCGACAGGGCTTTTGGAGAGACCCAGTACTTC
CASLDRAFGETQYF
>TRBV11-3|NA|TRBD1|TRBJ1-2
TGTGCCAGCAGCTTAGGGCCCGGACAGGGGTTGCGCTATGGCTACACCTTC
CASSLGPGQGLRYGYTF
>TRBV18|NA|NA|TRBJ2-3
TGTGCCAGCTCTGATCTTCGGTACACAGATACGCAGTATTTT
CASSDLRYTDTQYF
>TRBV12-3/TRBV12-4|NA|TRBD1|TRBJ1-2
TGTGCCAGCAGGATGGACAGGGGCTATGGCTACACCTTC
CASRMDRGYGYTF
>TRBV27|NA|NA|TRBJ2-7
TGTGCCAGCAGAGTCAGGGGCCGGATTTACGAGCAGTACTTC
CASRVRGRIYEQYF
>TRBV24-1|few|TRBD1|TRBJ1-1
TGTGCCACCAGTTCGGGACAGGGGAATTTAATGAACACTGAAGCTTTCTTT
CATSSGQGNLMNTEAFF
>TRBV2|NA|NA|TRBJ1-2
TGTGCCAGCAGCCGGGGAAGATCTCTCTATGGCTACACCTTC
CASSRGRSLYGYTF
>TRBV5-1|NA|NA|TRBJ2-3
TGCGCCAGCAGCTTTACAGGGCCAGATACGCAGTATTTT
CASSFTGPDTQYF
>TRBV9|NA|TRBD2|TRBJ2-3
TGTGCCAGCAGCGTAACACTAGCGGGAGCACCAGATACGCAGTATTTT
CASSVTLAGAPDTQYF
>TRBV6-5|NA|TRBD1|TRBJ1-4
TGTGCCAGCAGTTACTGGGACAGGGGGAGAGAAAAACTGTTTTTT
CASSYWDRGREKLFF
>TRBV6-5|NA|NA|TRBJ2-1
TGTGCCAGCAGTTACTCAAAGTCGGGAACGAATGAGCAGTTCTTC
CASSYSKSGTNEQFF
>TRBV24-1|NA|TRBD2|TRBJ2-1
TGTGCCACCAGTGATACCGGGACTAGTCTCGATGAGCAGTTCTTC
CATSDTGTSLDEQFF
>TRBV19|NA|NA|TRBJ1-1
TGTGCCAGTAGTATTTGGAGGGAGGTAGCAAGTGAAGCTTTCTTT
CASSIWREVASEAFF
>TRBV18|NA|TRBD1|TRBJ1-4
TGTGCCAGCTCACTATCGTTTTGGACAGGGGCTACTTGGAATGAAAAACTGTTTTTT
CASSLSFWTGATWNEKLFF
>TRBV9|NA|TRBD2|TRBJ2-4
TGTGCCAGCAGCGTTTCACTAGCGGCGAAAGGGGGGGACATTCAGTACTTC
CASSVSLAAKGGDIQYF